This TCR beta chain was sequenced for a study of vaccination and CD4 T cells after COVID-19. Study-level background: Overlapping peptides of the spike proteins of SARS-CoV-2, HCoV-NL63, HCoV-OC43 and HCoV-229E were used for cell stimulation.

This clonotype turned up a few times. Its antigen is currently unknown. With the Oncomine TCR Beta short-read assay, DNA from cultured CD4+ T cells was sequenced. MiXCR, applied by TCRdb to the PCR reads, yields one record per CDR3 protein. The sample consists of about 20,000 distinct CDR3 sequences, approximately 50% of them appearing once. The germline gives CDR1 DFQATT, CDR2 SNEGSKA (reference sequence). Trimming took 6 bases from V and 3 from J; bases not matched to a gene: 7. The CDR3 sequence is 13 residues long. Study-wide findings and caveats: In convalescent patients, a median roughly 90% of post-vaccine SARS-CoV-2-reactive clones appeared only after vaccination. Convalescent patients' clones that were vaccine-specific were spike mono-reactive in 304 of 307 cases.

Treatment specified: roughly 10-day PBMC culture with coronavirus spike peptide pools or control peptides (ViraFEST assay). ViraFEST used peptide pools to expand antigen-specific T cells and subsequently sequenced their TCRs. This receptor was identified in a human donor who had recovered from COVID-19. The chain is built from TRBV20-1 and TRBJ2-5, with 7 bases fitting TRBD1. Material for sequencing was CD4+ T cells from blood, cultured in vitro. CDR3 protein: CSALGQKEETQYF. The CDR3 DNA follows: TGCAGTGCCCTGGGACAGAAGGAAGAGACCCAGTACTTC.